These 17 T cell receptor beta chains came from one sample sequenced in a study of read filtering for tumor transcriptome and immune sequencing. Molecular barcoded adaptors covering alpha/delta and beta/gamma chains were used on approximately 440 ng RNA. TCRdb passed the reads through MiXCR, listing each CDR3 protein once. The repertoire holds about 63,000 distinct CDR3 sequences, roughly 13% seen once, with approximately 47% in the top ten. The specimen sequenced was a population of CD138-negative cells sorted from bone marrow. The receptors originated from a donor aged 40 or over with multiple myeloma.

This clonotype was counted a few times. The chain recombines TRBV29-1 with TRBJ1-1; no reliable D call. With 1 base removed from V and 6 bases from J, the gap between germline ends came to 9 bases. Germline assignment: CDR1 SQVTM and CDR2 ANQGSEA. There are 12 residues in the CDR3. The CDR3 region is CSVEARGAEAFF. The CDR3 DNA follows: TGCAGCGTTGAAGCGCGGGGAGCTGAAGCTTTCTTT.

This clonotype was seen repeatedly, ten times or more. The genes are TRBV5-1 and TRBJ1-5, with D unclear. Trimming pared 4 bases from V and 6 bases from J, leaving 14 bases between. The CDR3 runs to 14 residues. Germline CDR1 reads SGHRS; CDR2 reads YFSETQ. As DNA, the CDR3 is TGCGCCAGCAGCCCAGACGGGGTCTCTCAGCCCCAGCATTTT. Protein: CASSPDGVSQPQHF.

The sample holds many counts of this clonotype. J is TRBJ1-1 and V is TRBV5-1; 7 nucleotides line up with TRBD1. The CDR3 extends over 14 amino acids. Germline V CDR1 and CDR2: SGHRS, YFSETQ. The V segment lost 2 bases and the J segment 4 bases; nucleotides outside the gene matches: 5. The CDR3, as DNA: TGCGCCAGCAGCTTATACAGGGGACCCACTGAAGCTTTCTTT. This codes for CASSLYRGPTEAFF.

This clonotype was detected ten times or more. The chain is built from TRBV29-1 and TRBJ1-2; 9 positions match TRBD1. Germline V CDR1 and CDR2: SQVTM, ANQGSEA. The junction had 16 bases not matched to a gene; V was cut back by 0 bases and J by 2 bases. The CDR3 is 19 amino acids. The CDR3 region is CSVEDTVGQGLSENYGYTF. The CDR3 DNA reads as TGCAGCGTTGAAGATACCGTCGGACAGGGGTTATCGGAAAACTATGGCTACACCTTC.

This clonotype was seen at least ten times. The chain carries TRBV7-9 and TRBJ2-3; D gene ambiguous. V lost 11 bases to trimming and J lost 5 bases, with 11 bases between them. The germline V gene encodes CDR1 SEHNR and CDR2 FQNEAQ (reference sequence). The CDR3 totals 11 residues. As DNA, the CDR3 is TGTGCCGTCGAGATCGTAGATACGCAGTATTTT. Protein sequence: CAVEIVDTQYF.

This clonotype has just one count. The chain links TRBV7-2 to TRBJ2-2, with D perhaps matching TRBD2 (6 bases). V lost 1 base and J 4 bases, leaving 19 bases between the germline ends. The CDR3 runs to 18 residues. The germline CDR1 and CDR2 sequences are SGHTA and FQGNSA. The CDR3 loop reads CASSLGVSGDLGTGELFF. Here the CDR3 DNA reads TGTGCCAGCAGCTTAGGAGTTAGCGGAGACCTGGGCACCGGGGAGCTGTTTTTT.

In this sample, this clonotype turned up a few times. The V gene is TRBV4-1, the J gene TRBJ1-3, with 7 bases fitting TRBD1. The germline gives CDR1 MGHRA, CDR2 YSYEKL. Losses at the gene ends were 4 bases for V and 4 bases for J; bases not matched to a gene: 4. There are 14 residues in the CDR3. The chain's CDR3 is CASSLGTAGNTIYF. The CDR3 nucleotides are TGCGCCAGCAGCCTAGGGACAGCAGGAAACACCATATATTTT.

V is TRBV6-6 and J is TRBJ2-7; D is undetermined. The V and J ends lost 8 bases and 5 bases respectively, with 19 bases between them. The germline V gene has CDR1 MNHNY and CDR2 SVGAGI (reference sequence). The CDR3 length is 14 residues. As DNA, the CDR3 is TGTGCCAGCTCATTTACCTACCCTGAGGACGAGCAGTACTTC. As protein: CASSFTYPEDEQYF.

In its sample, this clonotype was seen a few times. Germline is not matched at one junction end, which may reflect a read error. The DNA of the CDR3 is TGCAGTGCCTTCGTGGGTTACTCCTACGAGCAGCACTTC. The encoded protein is CSAFVGYSYEQHF. The chain joins TRBV20-1 to TRBJ2-7; no clear D gene. This CDR3 spans 13 amino acids. Germline V gives CDR1 DFQATT, CDR2 SNEGSKA (reference sequence).

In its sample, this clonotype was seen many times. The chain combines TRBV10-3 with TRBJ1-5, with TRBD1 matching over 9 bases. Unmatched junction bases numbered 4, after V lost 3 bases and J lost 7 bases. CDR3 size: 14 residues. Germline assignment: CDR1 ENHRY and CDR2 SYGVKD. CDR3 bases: TGTGCCATCAGTGAAAGGACAGGGGAACAGCCCCAGCATTTT. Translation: CAISERTGEQPQHF.

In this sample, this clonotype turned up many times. CDR3 coding DNA: TGTGCCAGCAGCCAAGCCCCCAATCAGCCCCAGCATTTT. It specifies CASSQAPNQPQHF. V usage is TRBV7-2 and J usage is TRBJ1-5; D is unresolved. CDR3 length equals 13 residues. Germline-derived CDR1 and CDR2 are SGHTA and FQGNSA. V was trimmed by 5 bases and J by 3 bases, leaving 8 bases between them.

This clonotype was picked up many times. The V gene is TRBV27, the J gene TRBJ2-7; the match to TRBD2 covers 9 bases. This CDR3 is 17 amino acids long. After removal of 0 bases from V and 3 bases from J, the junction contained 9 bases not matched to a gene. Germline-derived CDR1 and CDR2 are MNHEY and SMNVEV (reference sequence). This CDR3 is CASSLSNTREGFYEQYF. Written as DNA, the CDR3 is TGTGCCAGCAGTTTATCGAATACGCGGGAGGGGTTCTACGAGCAGTACTTC.

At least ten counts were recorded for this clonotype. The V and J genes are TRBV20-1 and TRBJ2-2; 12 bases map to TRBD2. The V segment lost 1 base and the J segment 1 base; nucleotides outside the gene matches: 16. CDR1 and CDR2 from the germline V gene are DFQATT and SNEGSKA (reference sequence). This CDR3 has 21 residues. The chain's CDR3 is CSARGLGQTSGSNVNTGELFF. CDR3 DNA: TGCAGTGCTAGAGGGCTGGGTCAGACTAGCGGGAGTAACGTGAACACCGGGGAGCTGTTTTTT.

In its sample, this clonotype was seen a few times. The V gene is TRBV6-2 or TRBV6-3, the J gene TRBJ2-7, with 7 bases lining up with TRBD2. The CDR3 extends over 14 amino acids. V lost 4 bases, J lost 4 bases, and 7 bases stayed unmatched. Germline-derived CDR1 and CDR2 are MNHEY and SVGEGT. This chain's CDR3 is CASSFPGLKYEQYF. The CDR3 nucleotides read TGTGCCAGCAGTTTTCCGGGACTAAAATACGAGCAGTACTTC.

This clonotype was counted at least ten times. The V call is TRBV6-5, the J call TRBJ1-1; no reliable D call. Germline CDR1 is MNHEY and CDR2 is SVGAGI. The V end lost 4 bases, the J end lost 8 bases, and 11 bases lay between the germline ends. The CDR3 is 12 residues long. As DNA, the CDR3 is TGTGCCAGCAGTTCCCACATCGGGGAAGCTTTCTTT. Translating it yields CASSSHIGEAFF.

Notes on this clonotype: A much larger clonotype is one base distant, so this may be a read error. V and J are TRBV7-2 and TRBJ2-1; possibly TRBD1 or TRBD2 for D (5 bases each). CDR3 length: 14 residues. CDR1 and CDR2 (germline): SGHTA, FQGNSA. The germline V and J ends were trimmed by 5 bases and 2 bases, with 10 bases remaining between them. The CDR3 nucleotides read TGTGCCAGCAGCCCAGAGGGGACCTACAATGAGCAGTTCTTC. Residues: CASSPEGTYNEQFF.

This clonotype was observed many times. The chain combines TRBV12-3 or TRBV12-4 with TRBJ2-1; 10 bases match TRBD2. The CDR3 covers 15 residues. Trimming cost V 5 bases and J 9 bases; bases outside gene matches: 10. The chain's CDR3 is CASSRLAGVSVEQFF. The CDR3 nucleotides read TGTGCCAGCAGTAGGCTAGCGGGAGTTTCGGTTGAGCAGTTCTTC.